This TCR beta chain was profiled in a study of blood T cell repertoires in COVID-19. This clone was counted a few times. The CDR3 is made up of 13 amino acids. Trimming removed 9 bases from V and 0 bases from J, with 11 bases in between. Germline V gene sequence: CDR1 LNHDA, CDR2 SQIVND (reference sequence). Profiled with immunoSEQ multiplex PCR; TCRdb holds only in-frame clones, not every one. Among 100,000 to 120,000 clones listed, approximately 85% were seen once. Seattle-derived patients entered the study during active infection and were followed longitudinally. The specimen sequenced was peripheral blood. This receptor was identified in a woman aged 60-70 years with COVID-19, enrolled during active disease. The chain joins TRBV19 to TRBJ1-1; D gene unclear. CDR3 nucleotide sequence: TGTGCCAGCCTTCGGCGGGTGAACACTGAAGCTTTCTTT. Amino acids: CASLRRVNTEAFF.